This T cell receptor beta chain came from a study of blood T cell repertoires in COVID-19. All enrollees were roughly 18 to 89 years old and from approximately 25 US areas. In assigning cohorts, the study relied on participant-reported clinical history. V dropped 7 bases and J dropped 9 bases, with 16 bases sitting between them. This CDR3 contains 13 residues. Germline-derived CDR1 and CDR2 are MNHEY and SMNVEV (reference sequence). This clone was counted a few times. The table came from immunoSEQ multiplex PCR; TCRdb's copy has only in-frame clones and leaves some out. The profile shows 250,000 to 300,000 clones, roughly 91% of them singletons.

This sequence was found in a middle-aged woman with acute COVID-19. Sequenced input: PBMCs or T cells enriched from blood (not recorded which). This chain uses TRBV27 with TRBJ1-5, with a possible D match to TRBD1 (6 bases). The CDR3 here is CASKRTAIGPQHF. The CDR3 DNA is TGTGCCAGCAAAAGGACAGCGATAGGGCCCCAGCATTTT.